This is a list of T cell receptor beta chains from one sample in a study of T cells in Graves' hyperthyroidism and ophthalmopathy. One entry per CDR3 protein, called by TCRdb with MiXCR from the multiplex PCR reads. The repertoire consists of a few hundred thousand distinct CDR3 sequences, with roughly 13% occurring once and the leading ten covering over 8.5%. The sequenced sample consisted of blood. The source is a young woman with Graves' hyperthyroidism. Both conserved end residues are part of each CDR3. A D gene is named only where the DNA matches it firmly. Rows may omit the clone size; those that give it use once, few, many or a size class.

TRBJ2-7 | TRBD1 | TRBV2 | many | TGTGCCAGCAGCTACGGGACAGGGGTCGAGCAGTACTTC | CASSYGTGVEQYF
TRBJ2-2 | . | TRBV7-9 | many | TGTGCCAGCAGCTCCGAGAGGCTAGAGCTGTTTTTT | CASSSERLELFF
TRBJ1-1 | . | TRBV18 | many | TGTGCCAGCTCACCAAGGACAGAAGTCATGAACACTGAAGCTTTCTTT | CASSPRTEVMNTEAFF
TRBJ2-3 | TRBD2 | TRBV12-3/TRBV12-4 | many | TGTGCCAGCAGATTCCAGGCTAGCGGGAGTAGGTGTACGCAGTATTTT | CASRFQASGSRCTQYF
TRBJ2-7 | . | TRBV7-2 | many | TGTGCCAGCAGCTTAGGCGCAGGGAGTCGCGAGCAGTACTTC | CASSLGAGSREQYF
TRBJ1-6 | . | TRBV20-1 | many | TGCAGTGCTAGAGAAGTCTCAAATTCACCCCTCCACTTT | CSAREVSNSPLHF
TRBJ1-5 | . | TRBV6-1 | few | TGTGCCAGCACAAGTCGAGGACGTCAGCCCCAGCATTTT | CASTSRGRQPQHF
TRBJ2-1 | . | TRBV2 | many | TGTGCCAGCAGTGTAGGTAGCCAAGGTCGGAGGGATGAGCAGTTCTTC | CASSVGSQGRRDEQFF
TRBJ1-5 | . | TRBV3-1 | few | TGTGCCAGCAGCCAAGGAGAGACAGAACAGCCCCAGCATTTT | CASSQGETEQPQHF
TRBJ2-5 | . | TRBV28 | many | TGTGCCAGCACGTGGGGGGGCCTACCCCTTTATGGGACCCAGTACTTC | CASTWGGLPLYGTQYF
TRBJ2-5 | . | TRBV2 | many | TGTGCCAGCAGTGAAGCGGCTAGCTGGGCTCCGCGAACCCAGTACTTC | CASSEAASWAPRTQYF
TRBJ1-5 | . | TRBV12-3/TRBV12-4 | many | TGTGCCAGCAGCCAGGACATCTATCAGCCCCAGCATTTT | CASSQDIYQPQHF
TRBJ2-3 | . | TRBV7-2 | many | TGTGCCAGCAGCCTGGCGGAGTACGTTAGCACAGATACGCAGTATTTT | CASSLAEYVSTDTQYF
TRBJ1-1 | . | TRBV6-2/TRBV6-3 | many | TGTGCCAGCAGGCCTGGAGCTATGAACACTGAAGCTTTCTTT | CASRPGAMNTEAFF
TRBJ2-7 | . | TRBV18 | many | TGTGCCAGCTCACCAGACAGTTCCTACGAGCAGTACTTC | CASSPDSSYEQYF
TRBJ1-1 | TRBD1 | TRBV3-1 | many | TGTGCCAGCAGATCAAACAGGGGGAGCGCTGAAGCTTTCTTT | CASRSNRGSAEAFF
TRBJ1-2 | TRBD1 | TRBV11-2 | many | TGTGCCAGCAGCTTGATACAGGGGGCGAATGGCTACACCTTC | CASSLIQGANGYTF
TRBJ2-5 | TRBD2 | TRBV10-1 | many | TGCGCCAGCAGTGAGTCGGGAGGGAAGACCCAGTACTTC | CASSESGGKTQYF
TRBJ1-4 | TRBD1 | TRBV25-1 | . | TGTGCCAGCACTATTGACAGGGGGCCGGGTGAAAAACTGTTTTTT | CASTIDRGPGEKLFF
TRBJ1-2 | . | TRBV27 | many | TGTGCCAGCAAAAAGGCCTGGGATTCTGGCTACACCTTC | CASKKAWDSGYTF
TRBJ2-6 | . | TRBV6-1 | few | TGTGCCAGCACCTTAAACGACCGGGAAGAAGTCTCTGGGGCCAACGTCCTGACTTTC | CASTLNDREEVSGANVLTF
TRBJ2-2 | . | TRBV11-3 | many | TGTGCCAGCAGCAAGCTCGGAACCGGGGAGCTGTTTTTT | CASSKLGTGELFF
TRBJ2-2 | . | TRBV29-1 | many | TGCAGCGTAACCTTGGGTGTCGGAAACACCGGGGAGCTGTTTTTT | CSVTLGVGNTGELFF
TRBJ2-2 | . | TRBV10-3 | few | TGTGCCATCAGTGAGTCGAAAGGGGGAACCGGGGAGCTGTTTTTT | CAISESKGGTGELFF
TRBJ2-7 | TRBD2 | TRBV20-1 | many | TGCAGTGCTAGAGGCGCCGCACTAGCGGCGTTTTCCTACGAGCAGTACTTC | CSARGAALAAFSYEQYF
TRBJ1-4 | . | TRBV7-2 | many | TGTGCCAGCAGCTTAGCGGTCGGGGTTGGTGAAAAACTGTTTTTT | CASSLAVGVGEKLFF
TRBJ1-5 | . | TRBV5-1 | many | TGCGCCAGCAGCTTGGGAGGGATGCGCAATCAGCCCCAGCATTTT | CASSLGGMRNQPQHF
TRBJ1-1 | . | TRBV3-1 | many | TGTGCCAGCAGCCAAGGCTTCAGATACACAAACGGGATGAACACTGAAGCTTTCTTT | CASSQGFRYTNGMNTEAFF
TRBJ2-1 | TRBD2 | TRBV3-1 | many | TGTGCCAGCAGAGAAGGGACTAGCGGGAGGGACAATGAGCAGTTCTTC | CASREGTSGRDNEQFF
TRBJ2-7 | . | TRBV4-3 | many | TGCGCCAGCAGTCCATCTCGAGGGTACGAGCAGTACTTC | CASSPSRGYEQYF
TRBJ1-5 | . | TRBV4-1 | . | TGCGCCAGCAGCCAAGACCCCAATAGAAGCAATCAGCCCCAGCATTTT | CASSQDPNRSNQPQHF
TRBJ1-3 | . | TRBV28 | many | TGTGCCAGCAGTTTGTGGGTTGAACCGCCGGGAAACACCATATATTTT | CASSLWVEPPGNTIYF
TRBJ2-2 | TRBD2 | TRBV11-2 | many | TGTGCCAGCAGCTTATTTCGGACTAGCTGGACCGGGGAGCTGTTTTTT | CASSLFRTSWTGELFF
TRBJ2-1 | . | TRBV3-1 | many | TGTGCCAGCAGCAGCCTCGAGGGGGACAATGAGCAGTTCTTC | CASSSLEGDNEQFF
TRBJ2-5 | TRBD2 | TRBV6-2/TRBV6-3 | many | TGTGCCAGCAGCCGTGGGCCGACTAGCGGGAGTTTCAAGACCCAGTACTTC | CASSRGPTSGSFKTQYF
TRBJ2-5 | . | TRBV27 | many | TGTGCCAGCAGTCTAGCACCTAAAAGGGAGACCCAGTACTTC | CASSLAPKRETQYF
TRBJ1-2 | . | TRBV25-1 | few | TGTGCCAGCCAAAGATCCGAAGGGTTCTATGGCTACACCTTC | CASQRSEGFYGYTF
TRBJ2-3 | TRBD2 | TRBV6-1 | many | TGTGCCAGCAGCCTATGGACTAGCGGGGGAAGAGATACGCAGTATTTT | CASSLWTSGGRDTQYF
TRBJ1-1 | . | TRBV2 | many | TGTGCCGGCCCCGGATCCGCGAACACTGAAGCTTTCTTT | CAGPGSANTEAFF
TRBJ1-1 | . | TRBV7-9 | . | TGTGCCAGCAGCTTACAGGGTCCTGAAGCTTTCTTT | CASSLQGPEAFF
TRBJ1-4 | . | TRBV7-6 | few | TGTGCCAGCAGCTTAGCGTGGGGAACTAATGAAAAACTGTTTTTT | CASSLAWGTNEKLFF
TRBJ2-1 | TRBD2 | TRBV10-3 | many | TGTGCCATCAGTGGGCGGGAGGGCCGGAATGAGCAGTTCTTC | CAISGREGRNEQFF
TRBJ1-1 | . | TRBV20-1 | few | TGCAGTGCCCGTCCATTAGGGAACACTGAAGCTTTCTTT | CSARPLGNTEAFF
TRBJ2-1 | . | TRBV28 | many | TGTGCCAGCAGACCCCACGGTTGGCTAGCGCGCTCCTACAATGAGCAGTTCTTC | CASRPHGWLARSYNEQFF
TRBJ2-5 | TRBD2 | TRBV2 | many | TGTGCCAGCAGACGGGAGGTCGACAAGACCCAGTACTTC | CASRREVDKTQYF
TRBJ1-1 | . | TRBV11-2 | many | TGTGCCAGCAGCCGAACGGACACCTCTCTCACTGAAGCTTTCTTT | CASSRTDTSLTEAFF
TRBJ1-3 | . | TRBV30 | many | TGTGCCTGGAGTGTAGCGGGGGGCGCGAACACCATATATTTT | CAWSVAGGANTIYF
TRBJ2-7 | . | TRBV28 | many | TGTGCCAGCATCCTCGGGGGCTCCTACGAGCAGTACTTC | CASILGGSYEQYF
TRBJ1-1 | . | TRBV30 | many | TGTGCCTGGCTTCGGAATCGAGGGGGGATTAGATCTGAAGCTTTCTTT | CAWLRNRGGIRSEAFF
TRBJ1-2 | TRBD1 | TRBV28 | many | TGTGCCAGCAGTCAGAGACAGGGTCTCGGCTATGGCTACACCTTC | CASSQRQGLGYGYTF
TRBJ1-4 | TRBD1 | TRBV7-9 | many | TGTGCCAGCAGCCAGGGGGACACCCTTGGGGAAAAACTGTTTTTT | CASSQGDTLGEKLFF
TRBJ2-1 | . | TRBV6-5 | many | TGTGCCAGCAGTTATGGTACAGTTAATAATGAGCAGTTCTTC | CASSYGTVNNEQFF
TRBJ2-2 | . | TRBV6-2/TRBV6-3 | . | TGTGCCAGCATCCCTCTCGAAACCGGGGAGCTGTTTTTT | CASIPLETGELFF
TRBJ1-6 | . | TRBV12-3/TRBV12-4 | many | TGTGCCAGCAGATTATCATCGACGGCGGATCCCCTCCACTTT | CASRLSSTADPLHF
TRBJ2-1 | TRBD2 | TRBV28 | many | TGTGCCAGCAGTCCCCGGACTAGCGGGAGGTCGGTATACAATGAGCAGTTCTTC | CASSPRTSGRSVYNEQFF